One T cell receptor beta chain is described in this entry. The antigen it recognizes is unknown. A junction boundary mismatches the germline segment, possibly from a read error. The sample's treatment or condition, from its label and the paper: live attenuated yellow fever vaccine strain. At every blood-draw timepoint, two biological replicates of bulk PBMCs were collected. PBMCs were isolated from peripheral blood using a standard Ficoll-Paque protocol. TriZol was used to extract RNA from bulk PBMCs, CD4 and CD8 fractions, and dextramer-positive and dextramer-negative fractions. This sample is drawn from a study of T cells after yellow fever vaccination (dated by TCRdb to 2018 to 2020). In terms of the full investigation: Libraries from fractions with low cell numbers were prepared with the SMART-Seq v4 Ultra Low Input RNA kit. Two healthy male donors, one aged 18 to 30 and one aged 30 to 40 years, were included in the cohort. Blood samples were taken at several timepoints before and after primary and secondary immunization, and bulk PBMC replicates and cell subsets were isolated. To track T-cell clones before and after primary and booster YFV17D yellow fever vaccination, bulk TCR alpha and beta repertoires were sequenced longitudinally. What the work shows at the level of the full study, not this receptor alone: The secondary T-cell response was weaker than the primary response but faster, peaking on day 5 instead of day 15. Most clones expanded after primary vaccination (approximately 96% of CD4 and approximately 86% of CD8) were re-detected after the booster, suggesting that broad memory maintenance occurred. Only a couple of donors were included in the study, so the extent to which the findings can be generalized is limited. A small share of clonotypes was detected in both CD4 and CD8 compartments, with the overlap likely arising from convergent recombination. Computational filtering was required because FACS-sorted repertoires could contain abundant contaminating clonotypes from the bulk population.

Synthesis of TCR cDNA relied on 5'RACE template switching, a step that introduced a universal primer site along with unique molecular identifiers. Priming for cDNA synthesis came from both the TCR alpha and TCR beta constant segments. Two PCR steps were used to amplify libraries, with sample barcodes and sequencing adapters being added in the second step. Sequencing of libraries was performed on Illumina HiSeq 2500 (2x100 bp) or NovaSeq (2x150 bp). Concerning the study's data processing: MIGEC handled demultiplexing of reads and collapsing into UMI consensus sequences, while MiXCR performed V(D)J alignment. Using edgeR on replicate PBMC samples, clonotypes were called vaccine-responding if FDR was below 0.01 and the log2 fold change was above 5 up to day 15. Bulk clonotypes were assigned CD4 or CD8 identity according to which sequenced CD4 or CD8 repertoire held them at higher abundance. In-frame beta chains were kept once TCRdb had trimmed the public reads at Q25 with fastp and called clones with MiXCR. Merged by CDR3 protein, the rows form single entries marked with the most common genes and DNA. The V and J calls and clone size come from TCRdb's table, not from the authors' own analysis. The sample table shows hundreds of thousands of distinct CDR3 sequences, and over 9% are seen once. The ten largest clonotypes hold about 15% of the sample.

Including cysteine and phenylalanine, the CDR3 has 14 amino acids. Here the CDR3 DNA is all that survives: 42 bases in frame from base 1. From the germline V gene, CDR1 is SGDLS and CDR2 is YYNGEE. The chain joins TRBV9 to TRBJ2-5, and possibly TRBD1, on 5 matching bases. The clonotype was recovered from a man aged 25-45 years who received the YFV17D yellow fever vaccine. Specimen: PBMCs, collected on the day of the yellow fever booster vaccination. The sequence in DNA is TGTGTCAGCAGCGCCGGAGCAGGGCGACAGACCCAGTACTTC. Its protein is CVSSAGAGRQTQYF.